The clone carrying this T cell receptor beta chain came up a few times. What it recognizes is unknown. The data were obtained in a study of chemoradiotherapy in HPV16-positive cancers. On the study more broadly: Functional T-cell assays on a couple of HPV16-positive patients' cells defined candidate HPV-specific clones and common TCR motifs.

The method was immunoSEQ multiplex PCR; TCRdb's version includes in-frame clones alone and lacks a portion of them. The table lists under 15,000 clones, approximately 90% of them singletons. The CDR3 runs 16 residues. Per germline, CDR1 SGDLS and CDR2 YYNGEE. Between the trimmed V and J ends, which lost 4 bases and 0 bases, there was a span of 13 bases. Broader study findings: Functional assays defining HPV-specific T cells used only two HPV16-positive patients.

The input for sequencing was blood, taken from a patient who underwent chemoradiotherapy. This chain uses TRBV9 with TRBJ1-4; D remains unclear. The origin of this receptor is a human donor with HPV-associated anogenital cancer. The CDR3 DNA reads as TGTGCCAGCAGCCCGGACGGGAGACCAACTAATGAAAAACTGTTTTTT. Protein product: CASSPDGRPTNEKLFF.